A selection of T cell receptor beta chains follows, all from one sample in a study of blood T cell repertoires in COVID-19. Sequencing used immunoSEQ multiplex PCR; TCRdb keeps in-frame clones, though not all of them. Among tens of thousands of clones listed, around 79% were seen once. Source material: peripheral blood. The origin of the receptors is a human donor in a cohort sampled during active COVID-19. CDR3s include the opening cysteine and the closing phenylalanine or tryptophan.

CDR3 protein: CASSPAGASTDTQYF
V gene: TRBV18
CDR3 length: 15
J gene: TRBJ2-3

CDR3 protein: CASTLGPHEQYF
V gene: TRBV7-9
CDR3 length: 12
J gene: TRBJ2-7

CDR3 protein: CASSLPGNEQFF
V gene: TRBV6-6
CDR3 length: 12
J gene: TRBJ2-1

CDR3 protein: CASSQAQDRRPGNTIYF
V gene: TRBV4-2
CDR3 length: 17
J gene: TRBJ1-3

CDR3 protein: CATPGQGNYGYTF
V gene: TRBV10-3
CDR3 length: 13
J gene: TRBJ1-2

CDR3 protein: CASSSGVFSYEQYF
V gene: TRBV19
CDR3 length: 14
J gene: TRBJ2-7

CDR3 protein: CASSLSGGRGETQYF
V gene: TRBV27
CDR3 length: 15
J gene: TRBJ2-5

CDR3 protein: CASSQEQSNQPQHF
V gene: TRBV4-2
CDR3 length: 14
J gene: TRBJ1-5

CDR3 protein: CASRPAGGVYEQYF
V gene: TRBV3-1/TRBV3-2
CDR3 length: 14
J gene: TRBJ2-7

CDR3 protein: CASSRRASGNTIYF
V gene: TRBV5-6
CDR3 length: 14
J gene: TRBJ1-3

CDR3 protein: CASSAGGPGELFF
V gene: TRBV7-2
CDR3 length: 13
J gene: TRBJ2-2

CDR3 protein: CASSRSRDRDSDTQYF
V gene: TRBV5-1
CDR3 length: 16
J gene: TRBJ2-3

CDR3 protein: CASSLRQGASDTQYF
V gene: TRBV5-1
CDR3 length: 15
J gene: TRBJ2-3

CDR3 protein: CASSLIQGPYNEQFF
V gene: TRBV5-4
CDR3 length: 15
J gene: TRBJ2-1

CDR3 protein: CASSLRFNQPQHF
V gene: TRBV6-5
CDR3 length: 13
J gene: TRBJ1-5

CDR3 protein: CASSPPGGPTYEQYF
V gene: TRBV27
CDR3 length: 15
J gene: TRBJ2-7

CDR3 protein: CASSESGAYEQYF
V gene: TRBV6-1
CDR3 length: 13
J gene: TRBJ2-7

CDR3 protein: CASSQLDRVGNEQFF
V gene: TRBV4-1
CDR3 length: 15
J gene: TRBJ2-1

CDR3 protein: CASRRRDSDYNEQFF
V gene: TRBV5-1
CDR3 length: 15
J gene: TRBJ2-1

CDR3 protein: CASSLGPRGYSNQPQHF
V gene: TRBV7-2
CDR3 length: 17
J gene: TRBJ1-5

CDR3 protein: CASSPDQAGANVLTF
V gene: TRBV6-5
CDR3 length: 15
J gene: TRBJ2-6

CDR3 protein: CASSPQLAGAGELFF
V gene: TRBV4-3
CDR3 length: 15
J gene: TRBJ2-2

CDR3 protein: CATSRDTGRYTEAFF
V gene: TRBV15
CDR3 length: 15
J gene: TRBJ1-1

CDR3 protein: CATSRGTGGKDYGYTF
V gene: TRBV15
CDR3 length: 16
J gene: TRBJ1-2

CDR3 protein: CAWSRGGGRYNEQFF
V gene: TRBV30
CDR3 length: 15
J gene: TRBJ2-1

CDR3 protein: CASSSRTGKETQYF
V gene: TRBV7-9
CDR3 length: 14
J gene: TRBJ2-5

CDR3 protein: CSASVLAGTDTQYF
V gene: TRBV20-1
CDR3 length: 14
J gene: TRBJ2-3

CDR3 protein: CASHRGGTGYNEQFF
V gene: TRBV27
CDR3 length: 15
J gene: TRBJ2-1

CDR3 protein: CASSLQDTQYF
V gene: TRBV12-3/TRBV12-4
CDR3 length: 11
J gene: TRBJ2-3

CDR3 protein: CASSFEGGSYNEQFF
V gene: TRBV6-6
CDR3 length: 15
J gene: TRBJ2-1

CDR3 protein: CASGGGLAGELFF
V gene: TRBV12-5
CDR3 length: 13
J gene: TRBJ2-2

CDR3 protein: CASSGADTGKGGEKLFF
V gene: TRBV25-1
CDR3 length: 17
J gene: TRBJ1-4

CDR3 protein: CASSTRTAIAYEQYF
V gene: TRBV19
CDR3 length: 15
J gene: TRBJ2-7